This T cell receptor beta chain stems from a study of blood T cell repertoires in COVID-19 (dated by TCRdb to about 2020). About the investigation overall: Collaborator samples came from the United States, Italy and Spain and covered acute and convalescent phases of COVID-19. Samples were obtained from the ongoing ImmuneRACE study (first 160 participants) and from some 1,200 subjects provided by 6 global collaborators. The prospective study material was composed of cDNA or gDNA derived from T cells, B-cell-depleted T cells, or PBMCs. The dataset comprised deeply sampled blood TCRbeta repertoires from subjects exposed to, actively infected with, or recovered from COVID-19. Sample metadata almost always included a de-identified subject ID, COVID-19 status, age in years and sex. The repertoires were released in a freely available public database meant as a resource for research on the immune response to SARS-CoV-2. Where available, HLA class I and class II types were taken from metadata supplied by the sample provider and were not determined by assay-based typing. Findings and caveats that apply to the study as a whole: The amount of clinical and demographic metadata varied by source and participant and was provided uncurated.

The collaborating institutions used their own protocols to collect whole blood in K2EDTA tubes. Collaborator samples were shipped for TCRbeta analysis as frozen whole blood, isolated PBMCs, or DNA extracted from either sample type. A word on this clone: No cognate antigen has been identified for it. Qualities for individual bases were not recorded, and no much larger clone is one base off. At the DNA level, this CDR3 is encoded by other sequences in the same sample as well.

TCRbeta CDR3 regions were amplified from genomic DNA using the immunoSEQ Assay, a bias-controlled multiplex PCR. The study's processing was this. Nucleated cell counts per sample were estimated from amplification of reference gene primers within the assay. Sequence reads were collapsed and filtered to measure the absolute abundance of every unique TCRbeta CDR3 rearrangement. For each sample, productive Simpson clonality was calculated as the square root of Simpson's diversity index across productive rearrangements. Held by TCRdb, this immuneACCESS table contains in-frame sequences only and omits some clones. Under half of the omission traces to an unresolved V gene where checked; the cause of the rest is unknown. V, J and clone size reflect that table, while D and trimming were determined from the DNA. In all, the sample holds approximately 140,000 clones, and almost 90% of those were seen once. Of the sample, approximately 2.4% is held by the ten largest clones.

CDR1 SGHRS and CDR2 YFSETQ are derived from the germline V gene. V and J are trimmed by 8 bases and 6 bases, and the gene matches miss 7 bases of the junction. CDR3 length: 14 amino acids, cysteine to phenylalanine. Only CDR3 DNA is held: 42 bases, read in frame from base 1. This clonotype was sampled from a human donor in a cohort sampled during active COVID-19. The sequenced sample consisted of peripheral blood. This chain joins TRBV5-1 to TRBJ2-1; the junction holds 11 bases that match TRBD1. The bases are TGCGCCAGTTCCACCGGGACAGGGGGCAATGAGCAGTTCTTC. The resulting protein is CASSTGTGGNEQFF.